This TCR beta chain was profiled in a study of monozygotic twins with inflammatory bowel disease. Collection of a 2.5 ml blood sample took place per donor. Germline V gene data show CDR1 as DFQATT and CDR2 as SNEGSKA (reference sequence). This CDR3 comprises 17 residues. Template-switch reactions added UMIs with a 6-nucleotide sample barcode. TCRdb re-called the 5' RACE reads, yielding one record per CDR3 amino acid sequence without DNA. Its clone listing holds some 150,000 distinct CDR3 sequences. About this clonotype: The antigen is not known.

The study's findings and limits: Fewer shared clonotypes with others were found in IBD patients than in healthy twins, especially with disease activity. Individual T cell subtypes were not distinguishable.

This receptor was identified in a human donor with ulcerative colitis or Crohn's disease, or a healthy co-twin of an affected twin (not recorded which). V is TRBV20-1 and J is TRBJ1-3; TCRdb's D call of TRBD1 is untestable without DNA. The sample comprised blood. CDR3 protein: CSARDVRTAHSGNTIYF.